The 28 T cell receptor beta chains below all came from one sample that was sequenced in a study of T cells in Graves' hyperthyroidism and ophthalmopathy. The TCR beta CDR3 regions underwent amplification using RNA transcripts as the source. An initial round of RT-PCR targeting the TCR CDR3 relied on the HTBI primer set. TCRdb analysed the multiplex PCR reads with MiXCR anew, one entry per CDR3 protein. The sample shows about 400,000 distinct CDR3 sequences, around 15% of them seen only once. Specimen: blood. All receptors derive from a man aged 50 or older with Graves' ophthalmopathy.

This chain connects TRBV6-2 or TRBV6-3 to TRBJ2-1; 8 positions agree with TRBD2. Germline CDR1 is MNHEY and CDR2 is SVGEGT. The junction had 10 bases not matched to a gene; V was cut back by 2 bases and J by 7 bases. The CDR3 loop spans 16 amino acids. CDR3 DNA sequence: TGTGCCAGCAGTTACCGCAGGAGCGGGGGCGTAAATGAGCAGTTCTTC. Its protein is CASSYRRSGGVNEQFF.

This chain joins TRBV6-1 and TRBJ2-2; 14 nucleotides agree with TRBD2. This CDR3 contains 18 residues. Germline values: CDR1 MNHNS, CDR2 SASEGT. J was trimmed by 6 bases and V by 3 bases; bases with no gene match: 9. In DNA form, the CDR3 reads TGTGCCAGCAGTGACGGACTAGCGGGAGGCCCCGGGGCCGGGGAGCTGTTTTTT. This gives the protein CASSDGLAGGPGAGELFF.

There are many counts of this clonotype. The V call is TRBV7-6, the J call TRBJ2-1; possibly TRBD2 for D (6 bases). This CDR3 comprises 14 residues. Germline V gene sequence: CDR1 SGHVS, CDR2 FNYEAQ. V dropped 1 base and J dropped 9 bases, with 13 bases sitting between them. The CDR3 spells CASSLGAGIGEQFF. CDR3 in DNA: TGTGCCAGCAGCTTAGGGGCGGGAATCGGTGAGCAGTTCTTC.

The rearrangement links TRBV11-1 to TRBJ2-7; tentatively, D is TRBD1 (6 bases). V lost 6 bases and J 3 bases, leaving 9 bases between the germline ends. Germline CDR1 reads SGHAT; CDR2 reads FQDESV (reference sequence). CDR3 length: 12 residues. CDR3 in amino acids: CASSGQLYEQYF. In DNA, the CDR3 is TGTGCCAGCAGTGGACAGCTCTACGAGCAGTACTTC.

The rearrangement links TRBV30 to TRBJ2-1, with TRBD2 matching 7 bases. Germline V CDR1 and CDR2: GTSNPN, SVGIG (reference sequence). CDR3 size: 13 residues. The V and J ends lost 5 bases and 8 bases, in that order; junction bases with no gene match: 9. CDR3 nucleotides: TGTGCCTGGGACCCTATTCGGGGGGATGAGCAGTTCTTC. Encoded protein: CAWDPIRGDEQFF.

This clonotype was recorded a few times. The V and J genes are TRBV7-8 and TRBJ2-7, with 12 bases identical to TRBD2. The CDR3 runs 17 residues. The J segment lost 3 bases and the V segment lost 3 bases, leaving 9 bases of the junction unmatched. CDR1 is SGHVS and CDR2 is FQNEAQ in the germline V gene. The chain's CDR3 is CASSLAPGLAGNYEQYF. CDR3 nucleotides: TGTGCCAGCAGCTTGGCCCCGGGACTAGCGGGTAACTACGAGCAGTACTTC.

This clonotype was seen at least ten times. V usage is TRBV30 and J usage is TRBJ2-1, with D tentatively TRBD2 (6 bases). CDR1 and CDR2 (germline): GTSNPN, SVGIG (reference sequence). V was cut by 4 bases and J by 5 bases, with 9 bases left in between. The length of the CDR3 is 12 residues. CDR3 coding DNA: TGTGCCTGGACGCGGGATAACAATGAGCAGTTCTTC. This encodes CAWTRDNNEQFF.

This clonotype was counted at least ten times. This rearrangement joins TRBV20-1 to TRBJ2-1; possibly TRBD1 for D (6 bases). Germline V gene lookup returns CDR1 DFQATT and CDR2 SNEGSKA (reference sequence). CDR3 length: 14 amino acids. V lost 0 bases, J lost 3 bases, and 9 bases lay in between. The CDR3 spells CSARDPDSYNEQFF. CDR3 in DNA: TGCAGTGCTAGAGATCCGGACAGCTACAATGAGCAGTTCTTC.

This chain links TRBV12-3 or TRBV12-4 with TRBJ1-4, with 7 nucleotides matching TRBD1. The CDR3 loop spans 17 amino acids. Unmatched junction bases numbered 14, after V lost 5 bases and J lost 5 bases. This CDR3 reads CASSPRDSPTTNEKLFF. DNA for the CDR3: TGTGCCAGCAGTCCCCGGGACAGTCCCACGACAAATGAAAAACTGTTTTTT.

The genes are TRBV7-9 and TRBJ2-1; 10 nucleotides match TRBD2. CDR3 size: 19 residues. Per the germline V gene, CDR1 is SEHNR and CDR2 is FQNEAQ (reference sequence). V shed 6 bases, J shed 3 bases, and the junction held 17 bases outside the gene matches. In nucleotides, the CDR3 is TGTGCCAGCAGTCCCTTTCCGCTAGCGGGAGCTTTGTTCTACAATGAGCAGTTCTTC. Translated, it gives CASSPFPLAGALFYNEQFF.

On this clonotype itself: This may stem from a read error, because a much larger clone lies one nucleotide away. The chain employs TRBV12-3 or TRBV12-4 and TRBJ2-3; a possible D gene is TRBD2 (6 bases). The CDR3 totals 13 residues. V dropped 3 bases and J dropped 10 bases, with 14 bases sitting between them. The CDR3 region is CASSFSSEVAQYF. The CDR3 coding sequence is TGTGCCAGCAGTTTCTCTAGCGAGGTCGCGCAGTATTTT.

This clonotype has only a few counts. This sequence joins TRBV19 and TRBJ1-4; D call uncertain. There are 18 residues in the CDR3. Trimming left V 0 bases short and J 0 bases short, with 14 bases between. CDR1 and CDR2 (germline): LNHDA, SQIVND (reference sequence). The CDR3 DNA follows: TGTGCCAGTAGTATAGATTTGGGTGCGCAGCCAACTAATGAAAAACTGTTTTTT. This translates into CASSIDLGAQPTNEKLFF. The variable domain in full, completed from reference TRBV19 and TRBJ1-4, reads DGGITQSPKYLFRKEGQNVTLSCEQNLNHDAMYWYRQDPGQGLRLIYYSQIVNDFQKGDIAEGYSVSREKKESFPLTVTSAQKNPTAFYLCASSIDLGAQPTNEKLFFGSGTQLSVL.

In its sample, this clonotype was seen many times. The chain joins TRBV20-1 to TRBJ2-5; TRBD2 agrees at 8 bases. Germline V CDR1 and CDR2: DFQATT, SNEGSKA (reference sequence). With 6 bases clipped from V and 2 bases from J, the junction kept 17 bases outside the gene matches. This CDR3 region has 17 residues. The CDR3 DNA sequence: TGCAGTGCCAACTTTGCGGGAGGCACCGCGCCTCAAGAGACCCAGTACTTC. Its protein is CSANFAGGTAPQETQYF.

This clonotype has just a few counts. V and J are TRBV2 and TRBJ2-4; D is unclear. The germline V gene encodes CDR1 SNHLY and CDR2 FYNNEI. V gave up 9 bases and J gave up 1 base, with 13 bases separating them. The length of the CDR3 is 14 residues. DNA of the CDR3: TGTGCCAGTGGGTTTGACGGGGCCAAAAACATTCAGTACTTC. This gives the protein CASGFDGAKNIQYF.

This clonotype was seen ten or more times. CDR3 protein: CASSYSESGNTIYF. CDR3 DNA: TGTGCCAGCAGTTACTCGGAATCTGGAAACACCATATATTTT. The V gene is TRBV6-2 or TRBV6-3, the J gene TRBJ1-3, with unresolved D. Germline loops: CDR1 MNHEY, CDR2 SVGEGT. V gave up 0 bases and J gave up 1 base, with 4 bases separating them. The CDR3 consists of 14 residues.

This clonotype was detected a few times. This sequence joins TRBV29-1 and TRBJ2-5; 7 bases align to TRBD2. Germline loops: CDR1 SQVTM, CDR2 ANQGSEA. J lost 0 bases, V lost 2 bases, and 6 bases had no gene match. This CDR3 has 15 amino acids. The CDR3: CSVELLGGDQETQYF. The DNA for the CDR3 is TGCAGCGTTGAACTTTTGGGGGGGGACCAAGAGACCCAGTACTTC.

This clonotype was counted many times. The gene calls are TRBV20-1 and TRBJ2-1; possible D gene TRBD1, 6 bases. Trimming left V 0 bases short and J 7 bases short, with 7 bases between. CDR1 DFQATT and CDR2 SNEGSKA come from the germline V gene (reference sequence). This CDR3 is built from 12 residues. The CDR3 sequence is CSARERGNEQFF. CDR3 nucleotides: TGCAGTGCTAGAGAGAGGGGGAATGAGCAGTTCTTC.

The CDR3 protein is CASTYWGGETQYF. CDR3 in DNA: TGTGCCAGCACCTATTGGGGTGGAGAGACCCAGTACTTC. This chain links TRBV25-1 with TRBJ2-5; D unclear. The CDR3 is 13 residues long. Germline CDR1 MGHDK, CDR2 SYGVNS. V was shortened by 7 bases and J by 4 bases, with 13 bases between the two germline ends.

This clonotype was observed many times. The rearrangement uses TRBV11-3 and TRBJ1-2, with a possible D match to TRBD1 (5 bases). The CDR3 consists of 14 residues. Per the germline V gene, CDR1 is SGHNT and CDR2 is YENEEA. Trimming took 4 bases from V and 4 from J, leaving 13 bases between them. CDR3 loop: CASSSGGAFYGYTF. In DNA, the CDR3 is TGTGCCAGCAGCTCTGGGGGAGCTTTCTATGGCTACACCTTC. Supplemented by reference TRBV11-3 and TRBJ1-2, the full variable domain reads EAGVVQSPRYKIIEKKQPVAFWCNPISGHNTLYWYLQNLGQGPELLIRYENEEAVDDSQLPKDRFSAERLKGVDSTLKIQPAELGDSAVYLCASSSGGAFYGYTFGSGTRLTVV.

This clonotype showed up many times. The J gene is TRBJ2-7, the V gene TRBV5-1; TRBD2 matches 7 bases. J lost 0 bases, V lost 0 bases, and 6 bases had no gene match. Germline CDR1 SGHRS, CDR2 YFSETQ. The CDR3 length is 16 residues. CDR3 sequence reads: CASSLAAGVGSYEQYF. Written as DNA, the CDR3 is TGCGCCAGCAGCTTGGCGGCGGGGGTCGGCTCCTACGAGCAGTACTTC.

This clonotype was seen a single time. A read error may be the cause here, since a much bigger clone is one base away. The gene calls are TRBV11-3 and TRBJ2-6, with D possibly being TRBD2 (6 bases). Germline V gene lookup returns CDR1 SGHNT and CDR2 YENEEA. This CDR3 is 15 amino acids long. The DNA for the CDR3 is TGTGCCAGCAGCAGAGGGGACTCTGAGGCCAACGTCCTGACTTTC. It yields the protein CASSRGDSEANVLTF.

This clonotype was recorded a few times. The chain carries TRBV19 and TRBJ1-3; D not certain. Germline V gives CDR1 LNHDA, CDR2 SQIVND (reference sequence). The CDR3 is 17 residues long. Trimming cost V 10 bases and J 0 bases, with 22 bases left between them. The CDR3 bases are TGTGCCACCAGGCTCGGGCCTTCGTCTTACTCTGGAAACACCATATATTTT. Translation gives CATRLGPSSYSGNTIYF.

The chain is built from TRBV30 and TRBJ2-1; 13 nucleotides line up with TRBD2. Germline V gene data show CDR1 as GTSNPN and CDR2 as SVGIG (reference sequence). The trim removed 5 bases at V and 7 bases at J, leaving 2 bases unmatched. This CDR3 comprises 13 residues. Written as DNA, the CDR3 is TGTGCCTGGGGACTAGCGGGAGATAATGAGCAGTTCTTC. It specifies CAWGLAGDNEQFF.

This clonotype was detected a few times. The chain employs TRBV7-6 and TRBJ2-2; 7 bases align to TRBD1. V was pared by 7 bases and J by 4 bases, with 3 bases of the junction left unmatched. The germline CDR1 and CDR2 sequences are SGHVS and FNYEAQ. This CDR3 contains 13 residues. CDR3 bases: TGTGCCAGCACACAGGGGCGCACCGGGGAGCTGTTTTTT. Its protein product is CASTQGRTGELFF.

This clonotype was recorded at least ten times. The CDR3 spells CASSERGQGNSPLHF. The CDR3 nucleotides are TGTGCCAGCAGTGAACGGGGCCAGGGTAATTCACCCCTCCACTTT. This chain joins TRBV12-3 or TRBV12-4 and TRBJ1-6; D is possibly TRBD1 (5 bases). V was shortened by 5 bases and J by 6 bases, with 14 bases between the two germline ends. The length of the CDR3 is 15 residues.

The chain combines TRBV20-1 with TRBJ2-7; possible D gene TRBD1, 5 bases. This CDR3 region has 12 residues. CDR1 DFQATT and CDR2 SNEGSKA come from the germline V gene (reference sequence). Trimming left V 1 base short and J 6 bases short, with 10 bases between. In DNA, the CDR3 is TGCAGTGCTAGAGGGGGCATCGGCGAGCAGTACTTC. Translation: CSARGGIGEQYF.

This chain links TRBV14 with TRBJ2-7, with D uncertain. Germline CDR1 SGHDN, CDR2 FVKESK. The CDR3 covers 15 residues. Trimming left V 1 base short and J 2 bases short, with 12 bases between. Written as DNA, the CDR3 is TGTGCCAGCAGCCAAGGTCCCCTCCGGGCCTACGAGCAGTACTTC. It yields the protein CASSQGPLRAYEQYF.

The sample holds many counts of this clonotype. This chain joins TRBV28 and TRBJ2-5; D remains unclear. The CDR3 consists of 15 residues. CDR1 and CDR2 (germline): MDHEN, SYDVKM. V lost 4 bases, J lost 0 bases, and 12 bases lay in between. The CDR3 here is CASSSDGDYQETQYF. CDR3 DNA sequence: TGTGCCAGCAGTTCCGATGGAGATTACCAAGAGACCCAGTACTTC. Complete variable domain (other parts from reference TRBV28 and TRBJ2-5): DVKVTQSSRYLVKRTGEKVFLECVQDMDHENMFWYRQDPGLGLRLIYFSYDVKMKEKGDIPEGYSVSREKKERFSLILESASTNQTSMYLCASSSDGDYQETQYFGPGTRLLVL.